Below, 8 T cell receptor beta chains from the same sample are listed, as sequenced in a study of graft-versus-host responses after intestinal transplantation. Sequencing was performed with immunoSEQ multiplex PCR; in TCRdb, only in-frame clones are kept and a portion is missing. The table lists roughly 120,000 clones, 90% of them singletons, with approximately 0.18% in the top ten. No antigen has been assigned to these receptors. The source was unstimulated CD4+ T cells sorted from spleen or lymph node cells, collected before intestinal transplant. Receptors originate from a human donor who received an intestinal transplant.

The gene calls are TRBV28 and TRBJ2-7, with TRBD2 identical over 10 bases. V was clipped by 6 bases and J by 1 base; unmatched bases: 15. CDR3 length: 18 amino acids. Per the germline V gene, CDR1 is MDHEN and CDR2 is SYDVKM. The CDR3 loop is CASRPRRYRTSGSYEQYF. The CDR3, as DNA: TGTGCCAGCAGGCCCAGGAGATATAGGACTAGCGGTTCCTACGAGCAGTACTTC.

The V call is TRBV6-5, the J call TRBJ1-2, with D tentatively TRBD1 (5 bases). Germline V gives CDR1 MNHEY, CDR2 SVGAGI. There are 14 residues in the CDR3. The V end was cut by 0 bases, the J end by 8 bases, with 13 bases between. CDR3 region: CASSYSPRAGGYTF. The DNA for the CDR3 is TGTGCCAGCAGTTACTCACCCAGGGCGGGAGGCTACACCTTC.

This chain uses TRBV7-9 with TRBJ1-2; tentative D call: TRBD1 (6 bases). V lost 2 bases to trimming and J lost 1 base, with 11 bases between them. The CDR3 runs to 15 residues. CDR1 SEHNR and CDR2 FQNEAQ come from the germline V gene (reference sequence). The CDR3 DNA is TGTGCCAGCAGCTTAACAGGGCCTATTAACTATGGCTACACCTTC. This sequence encodes CASSLTGPINYGYTF.

V and J are TRBV7-9 and TRBJ1-3; 8 bases fit TRBD1. Germline values: CDR1 SEHNR, CDR2 FQNEAQ (reference sequence). The CDR3 is 15 amino acids. After removal of 5 bases from V and 4 bases from J, the junction contained 7 bases not matched to a gene. The CDR3 loop reads CASSRFQGAGNTIYF. In DNA, the CDR3 is TGTGCCAGCAGCCGGTTCCAGGGGGCGGGAAACACCATATATTTT.

The rearrangement joins TRBV5-4 to TRBJ2-7; TRBD2 aligns across 10 bases. The CDR3 length is 16 residues. Trimming took 5 bases from V and 1 from J; bases not matched to a gene: 9. CDR1 is SGHNT, CDR2 YYREEE, per germline (reference sequence). In DNA form, the CDR3 reads TGTGCCAGCAGTCTTCCCAGGACTAGCGGTTCCTACGAGCAGTACTTC. Its translation: CASSLPRTSGSYEQYF.

The V and J genes are TRBV18 and TRBJ1-3, with D possibly matching TRBD1 (6 bases). V lost 5 bases and J 0 bases, leaving 17 bases between the germline ends. This CDR3 has 17 residues. From germline, CDR1 is KGHSH and CDR2 LQKENI. The CDR3 DNA reads TGTGCCAGCTCAAACCTACAGGGCGCGAACTCTGGAAACACCATATATTTT. Translating gives CASSNLQGANSGNTIYF.

The J gene is TRBJ2-6, the V gene TRBV7-9; 7 bases agree with TRBD2. V lost 3 bases to trimming and J lost 3 bases; unmatched junction nucleotides: 2. This CDR3 has 15 amino acids. Germline values: CDR1 SEHNR, CDR2 FQNEAQ (reference sequence). The CDR3, as DNA: TGTGCCAGCAGCTTCCAGCGGGGTGGGGCCAACGTCCTGACTTTC. Encoded protein: CASSFQRGGANVLTF.

CDR3 protein: CASSATTVAKNIQYF. The DNA of the CDR3 is TGTGCCAGCAGTGCGACTACCGTAGCCAAAAACATTCAGTACTTC. The chain has TRBV2 and TRBJ2-4, with a tentative D call TRBD2 (5 bases). From germline, CDR1 is SNHLY and CDR2 FYNNEI. This CDR3 contains 15 residues. With 4 bases removed from V and 0 bases from J, the gap between germline ends came to 10 bases.